The 13 T cell receptor beta chains reported below all come from one sample, sequenced in a study of sequential checkpoint blockade in melanoma. TCRdb's table, derived via immunoSEQ multiplex PCR, lists solely in-frame clones and lacks some. The profile covers over 9,500 clones, with about 65% appearing a single time and approximately 21% taken by the ten largest. Sample treatment: randomized to nivolumab then ipilimumab (arm A) or the reverse (arm B). The sequences come from CD8+ T cells sorted from blood (inferred from file names), collected from a patient given nivolumab and ipilimumab in sequence. The receptor source for this set is a human donor with melanoma.

The genes are TRBV2 and TRBJ1-6, with D unresolved. In germline, CDR1 is SNHLY, CDR2 FYNNEI. The ends were cut back, 7 bases at V and 0 bases at J, with 7 bases in the middle. The CDR3 contains 14 residues. This CDR3 reads CASMKSSYNSPLHF. Here the CDR3 DNA reads TGTGCCAGCATGAAGAGCTCCTATAATTCACCCCTCCACTTT.

This clone was seen once. The V gene is TRBV27, the J gene TRBJ2-3; D call uncertain. CDR1 and CDR2 (germline): MNHEY, SMNVEV (reference sequence). V dropped 3 bases and J dropped 2 bases, with 12 bases sitting between them. The CDR3 length is 15 residues. The CDR3 DNA follows: TGTGCCAGCAGTTTGGCCTTCCCTCCCACAGATACGCAGTATTTT. Residues: CASSLAFPPTDTQYF.

V and J are TRBV13 and TRBJ2-5, with 16 bases that match TRBD2. The CDR3 covers 14 residues. Looked up from germline, CDR1 is PRHDT and CDR2 is FYEKMQ (reference sequence). V was pared by 3 bases and J by 13 bases, with 5 bases of the junction left unmatched. The chain's CDR3 is CASSLGLAGGKRYF. In DNA form, the CDR3 reads TGTGCCAGCAGCTTGGGACTAGCGGGAGGGAAGAGGTACTTC.

V is TRBV4-1 and J is TRBJ1-2; D is uncertain. Germline V CDR1 and CDR2: MGHRA, YSYEKL. The CDR3 is 15 amino acids. V was clipped by 4 bases and J by 1 base, with 13 bases between them. CDR3 protein: CASSPVSLSNYGYTF. DNA of the CDR3: TGCGCCAGCAGCCCGGTATCTTTGAGTAACTATGGCTACACCTTC.

The V and J genes are TRBV27 and TRBJ1-2, with 8 bases aligning to TRBD1. The CDR3 loop spans 14 amino acids. Germline V gene lookup returns CDR1 MNHEY and CDR2 SMNVEV (reference sequence). Trimming cost V 7 bases and J 4 bases; bases outside gene matches: 8. The CDR3 DNA reads TGTGCCAGCACCTCAGGGGGCGCGGGCTATGGCTACACCTTC. Amino acid sequence: CASTSGGAGYGYTF.

The chain's CDR3 is CASRRLTGTGYTF. The CDR3 region has the DNA TGTGCCAGCAGGCGACTTACAGGGACGGGCTACACCTTC. The rearrangement links TRBV28 to TRBJ1-2; D perhaps matches TRBD1 (6 bases). V dropped 6 bases and J dropped 8 bases, with 16 bases sitting between them. Looked up from germline, CDR1 is MDHEN and CDR2 is SYDVKM. The CDR3 spans 13 residues.

This chain joins TRBV11-1 and TRBJ2-1; maybe TRBD1 (5 bases). V lost 1 base and J 2 bases, leaving 12 bases between the germline ends. Germline V gene lookup returns CDR1 SGHAT and CDR2 FQDESV (reference sequence). The CDR3 has 16 amino acids. CDR3 amino acids: CASSLVSGLPYNEQFF. CDR3 in DNA: TGTGCCAGCAGCTTAGTGTCAGGGCTCCCCTACAATGAGCAGTTCTTC. The whole variable domain, remainder taken from reference TRBV11-1 and TRBJ2-1, is EAEVAQSPRYKITEKSQAVAFWCDPISGHATLYWYRQILGQGPELLVQFQDESVVDDSQLPKDRFSAERLKGVDSTLKIQPAELGDSAMYLCASSLVSGLPYNEQFFGPGTRLTVL.

The count of this clone is one. This rearrangement joins TRBV7-2 to TRBJ2-1; D is uncertain. The germline V gene has CDR1 SGHTA and CDR2 FQGNSA. V was trimmed by 2 bases and J by 12 bases, leaving 11 bases between them. The CDR3 sequence is 12 residues long. The CDR3 reads CASSLLSGVQFF. The CDR3 DNA reads as TGTGCCAGCAGCTTACTTTCCGGTGTGCAGTTCTTC.

V is TRBV4-1 and J is TRBJ2-2, with 9 bases that match TRBD1. The germline V gene encodes CDR1 MGHRA and CDR2 YSYEKL. With V trimmed by 3 bases and J by 6 bases, 5 bases remained unmatched. The CDR3 is 15 amino acids. CDR3 residues: CASSHRDRGAGELFF. The DNA for the CDR3 is TGCGCCAGCAGCCACCGTGACAGGGGGGCCGGGGAGCTGTTTTTT.

This CDR3 is CASSKGQTGGASRTEEKLFF. The CDR3 region has the DNA TGTGCCAGCAGCAAAGGCCAGACAGGGGGCGCTTCCCGTACTGAGGAAAAACTGTTTTTT. The chain uses TRBV21-1 and TRBJ1-4; the table's D call, TRBD1, has no DNA check behind it. TRBV21-1 is an annotated pseudogene. The CDR3 extends over 20 amino acids.

This clone was observed a few times. The chain couples TRBV9 to TRBJ2-7; the D gene is possibly TRBD1 (5 bases). This CDR3 has 14 amino acids. Germline loops: CDR1 SGDLS, CDR2 YYNGEE. With 0 bases removed from V and 4 bases from J, the gap between germline ends came to 11 bases. The CDR3 DNA follows: TGTGCCAGCAGCGTAGAGGGGTCATCGTACGAGCAGTACTTC. This translates into CASSVEGSSYEQYF. The variable domain in full, with the rest retrieved from reference TRBV9 and TRBJ2-7, is DSGVTQTPKHLITATGQRVTLRCSPRSGDLSVYWYQQSLDQGLQFLIQYYNGEERAKGNILERFSAQQFPDLHSELNLSSLELGDSALYFCASSVEGSSYEQYFGPGTRLTVT.

The chain carries TRBV27 and TRBJ1-2; TRBD1 might be the D (5 bases). The germline V gene has CDR1 MNHEY and CDR2 SMNVEV (reference sequence). The ends were cut back, 2 bases at V and 4 bases at J, with 11 bases in the middle. CDR3 length: 14 residues. In DNA form, the CDR3 reads TGTGCCAGCAGTTTACAGGGCGGTGGCTATGGCTACACCTTC. Amino acids: CASSLQGGGYGYTF.

This clone was picked up one time. This chain joins TRBV19 and TRBJ2-1; D gene unclear. V lost 3 bases to trimming and J lost 0 bases, with 6 bases between them. Germline V lookup: CDR1 LNHDA, CDR2 SQIVND (reference sequence). CDR3 length: 14 amino acids. CDR3 DNA: TGTGCCAGTAGTATGGCCCTCTCCTACAATGAGCAGTTCTTC. It yields the protein CASSMALSYNEQFF.